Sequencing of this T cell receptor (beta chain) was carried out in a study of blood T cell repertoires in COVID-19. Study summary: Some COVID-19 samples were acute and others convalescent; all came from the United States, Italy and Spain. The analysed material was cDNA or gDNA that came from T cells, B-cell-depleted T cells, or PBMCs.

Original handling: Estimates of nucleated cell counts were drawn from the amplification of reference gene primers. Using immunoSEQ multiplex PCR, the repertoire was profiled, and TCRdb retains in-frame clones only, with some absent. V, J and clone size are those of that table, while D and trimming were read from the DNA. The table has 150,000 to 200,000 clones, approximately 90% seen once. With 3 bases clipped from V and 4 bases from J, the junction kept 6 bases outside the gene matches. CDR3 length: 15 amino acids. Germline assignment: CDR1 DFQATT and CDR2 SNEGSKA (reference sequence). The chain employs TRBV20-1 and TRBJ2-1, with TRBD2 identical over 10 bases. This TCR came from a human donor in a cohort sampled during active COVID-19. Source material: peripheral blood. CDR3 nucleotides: TGCAGTGCTAGTATTGGACTAGCGGAATACAATGAGCAGTTCTTC. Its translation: CSASIGLAEYNEQFF.